Each of the 13 T cell receptor beta chains below was sequenced from the same sample in a study of T cells expressing NK-cell markers. TCRdb re-analyzed the 5' RACE reads; it lists each CDR3 protein once, without DNA. Listed are 350,000 to 400,000 distinct CDR3 sequences; roughly 10% falls within the top ten. The sequenced material came from blood T cells: a sorted CD56 or NKG2C T cell subset, CD4+ or CD8+ T cells, or bulk PBMC T cells (not recorded which). These receptors came from a woman in her forties or fifties in good health.

The chain couples TRBV25-1 to TRBJ2-7. The CDR3 has 11 residues. Germline V gene data show CDR1 as MGHDK and CDR2 as SYGVNS. CDR3 residues: CASHHSGEQYF.

This rearrangement joins TRBV12-3 or TRBV12-4 to TRBJ2-1; checking the TCRdb D call of TRBD1 is not possible without DNA. The CDR3 runs 16 residues. CDR3 residues: CASSLVGGPGHNEQFF.

The V call is TRBV2, the J call TRBJ1-2; TCRdb reports TRBD1, a call that lacks DNA to check it against. This CDR3 has 14 amino acids. Germline V gives CDR1 SNHLY, CDR2 FYNNEI. The CDR3 sequence is CASIGGAQAYGYTF.

The chain recombines TRBV12-5 with TRBJ2-7; no DNA is available, so the TRBD1 call from TCRdb remains unchecked. CDR3 length equals 13 residues. Germline CDR1 and CDR2: LGHNT and FRNRAP. The CDR3: CASGLGRDYEQYF.

The V gene is TRBV5-1, the J gene TRBJ2-1. CDR1 is SGHRS, CDR2 YFSETQ, per germline. The CDR3 totals 15 residues. The CDR3 loop reads CASSSGLDIDNEQFF.

The chain recombines TRBV7-2 with TRBJ2-2; there is no DNA to check the TCRdb D call of TRBD1. This CDR3 is 17 amino acids long. Germline CDR1 SGHTA, CDR2 FQGNSA. CDR3 in amino acids: CASSLRVTTGTTGELFF.

The chain employs TRBV4-1 and TRBJ2-1; the TRBD1 assignment by TCRdb is unverifiable without DNA. Germline loops: CDR1 MGHRA, CDR2 YSYEKL. This CDR3 spans 17 amino acids. The CDR3 region is CASSQGGLTIRRDEQFF.

The chain joins TRBV7-9 to TRBJ1-6; TCRdb gives TRBD1 as the D gene, but with no DNA this cannot be confirmed. The CDR3 is made up of 16 amino acids. Germline-derived CDR1 and CDR2 are SEHNR and FQNEAQ (reference sequence). CDR3 protein: CASSLRQAFGNSPLHF.

The rearrangement uses TRBV18 and TRBJ1-5; TCRdb lists TRBD1, though no DNA is available to test this call. The CDR3 covers 14 residues. Germline CDR1 reads KGHSH; CDR2 reads LQKENI. This CDR3 reads CASSLRGVNQPQHF.

The chain carries TRBV12-3 or TRBV12-4 and TRBJ1-1. The CDR3 is 13 amino acids. The CDR3 spells CASSLVGSAEAFF.

The chain couples TRBV29-1 to TRBJ2-4; the TCRdb call, TRBD2, lacks DNA for checking. CDR1 is SQVTM, CDR2 ANQGSEA, per germline. This CDR3 comprises 12 residues. CDR3 protein: CSVERERNIQYF.

This chain uses TRBV6-5 with TRBJ2-3; TCRdb designates TRBD2, a call that cannot be tested without DNA. The CDR3 sequence is 16 residues long. From germline, CDR1 is MNHEY and CDR2 SVGAGI. This CDR3 is CASSFLAGAPTDTQYF.

V gene TRBV7-3 combines with J gene TRBJ2-1. CDR1 and CDR2 (germline): SGHTA, FQGTGA. CDR3 length: 15 amino acids. CDR3 sequence reads: CASSLGRNDWDEQFF.